This T cell receptor (beta chain) was sequenced during a study of shared clonotypes between healthy human individuals. Clones were read by immunoSEQ multiplex PCR, and TCRdb kept only the in-frame ones, dropping some. Here the sample spans about 2.1 million clones, 80% to 95% being singletons. General study points: Against clonotypes common to all four donors, non-shared ones had lower generation probabilities.

For this clone: Its antigen remains unidentified.

Terminally differentiated effector memory CD45RA+ cells were left out of the naive CD8 fraction, which was CD45RO-negative and positively selected for CCR7. Adult donors, all healthy and HIV-negative, had no recent acute infections or vaccinations. Germline V lookup: CDR1 MGHRA, CDR2 YSYEKL. With 4 bases clipped from V and 6 bases from J, the junction kept 7 bases outside the gene matches. This CDR3 region has 15 residues. The specimen sequenced was naive CD8+ T cells from PBMCs. This TCR was recovered from a man younger than 35 in good health. Some clones in this sample may be carry-over from other donors' samples. J is TRBJ1-5 and V is TRBV4-1, with 9 bases fitting TRBD1. The CDR3 nucleotides read TGCGCCAGCAGCCGAACACAGGGGGCAGGTCAGCCCCAGCATTTT. It is translated as CASSRTQGAGQPQHF.